This T cell receptor beta chain was sequenced for a study of T cell responses to AZD1222 COVID-19 vaccine. Whole-study findings and limits: Among those given AZD1222, only five or six were seropositive at baseline.

Points on this clone: No antigen is known for it.

Clones were read by immunoSEQ multiplex PCR, and TCRdb kept only the in-frame ones, dropping some. The sample lists 100,000 or so clones, approximately 90% occurring once. This TCR derives from an adult in good health. The material was peripheral blood, obtained on day 0 of AZD1222 vaccination.

This chain's CDR3 is CASRGGLRDRGSYGYTF. For the CDR3, the DNA is TGTGCCAGCCGAGGGGGATTACGGGACAGGGGATCCTATGGCTACACCTTC. The V gene is TRBV19, the J gene TRBJ1-2, with 10 bases aligning to TRBD1. V trimming: 9 bases; J trimming: 4 bases; junction bases outside the gene matches: 17. This CDR3 is built from 17 residues. Per the germline V gene, CDR1 is LNHDA and CDR2 is SQIVND (reference sequence).